The 5 T cell receptor beta chains reported below all come from one sample, sequenced in a study of blood T cell repertoires in COVID-19. Measured with immunoSEQ multiplex PCR; TCRdb has only the in-frame clones, and not every one. This sample has about 58,000 clones, with 60% to 85% found just once. Material: peripheral blood. These receptor sequences come from a human donor in a cohort sampled during active COVID-19.

The J gene is TRBJ2-3, the V gene TRBV28; 8 bases line up with TRBD2. V lost 7 bases, J lost 0 bases, and 6 bases stayed unmatched. The CDR3 contains 15 residues. CDR1 and CDR2 (germline): MDHEN, SYDVKM. The CDR3 here is CASNSPGGSTDTQYF. CDR3 DNA sequence: TGTGCCAGCAACTCGCCGGGGGGGAGCACAGATACGCAGTATTTT.

This clone was seen a handful of times. The V and J genes are TRBV15 and TRBJ2-7; no clear D gene. V was pared by 1 base and J by 0 bases, with 10 bases between. The CDR3 has 15 residues. Germline V lookup: CDR1 LNHNV, CDR2 YYDKDF (reference sequence). CDR3 bases: TGTGCCACCAGCAGAGCCGGGTTATCCTCCTACGAGCAGTACTTC. Its translation: CATSRAGLSSYEQYF.

The chain is built from TRBV12-3 or TRBV12-4 and TRBJ2-7; the match to TRBD1 covers 9 bases. V dropped 6 bases and J dropped 7; count of bases not matched to a gene: 7. This CDR3 is built from 13 residues. The CDR3 loop is CASSQQGAGEQYF. CDR3 sequence (DNA): TGTGCCAGCAGCCAACAGGGGGCGGGGGAGCAGTACTTC.

The V gene is TRBV3-1 (or the pseudogene TRBV3-2), the J gene TRBJ2-1, with TRBD2 matching over 11 bases. This CDR3 is built from 16 residues. Germline CDR1 and CDR2: LGHDT and YNNKEL (reference sequence). V lost 5 bases to trimming and J lost 6 bases; unmatched junction nucleotides: 9. For the CDR3, the DNA is TGTGCCAGCAGCTTCATCCCGGGACTAGCGGTCAATGAGCAGTTCTTC. Its protein product is CASSFIPGLAVNEQFF.

The chain joins TRBV7-8 to TRBJ1-1; D gene unclear. Germline V CDR1 and CDR2: SGHVS, FQNEAQ. V gave up 5 bases and J gave up 1 base, with 14 bases separating them. The CDR3 is 15 amino acids. CDR3 nucleotide sequence: TGTGCCAGCAGCCAAGAGGGCAGCTCGAACACTGAAGCTTTCTTT. Its protein product is CASSQEGSSNTEAFF.